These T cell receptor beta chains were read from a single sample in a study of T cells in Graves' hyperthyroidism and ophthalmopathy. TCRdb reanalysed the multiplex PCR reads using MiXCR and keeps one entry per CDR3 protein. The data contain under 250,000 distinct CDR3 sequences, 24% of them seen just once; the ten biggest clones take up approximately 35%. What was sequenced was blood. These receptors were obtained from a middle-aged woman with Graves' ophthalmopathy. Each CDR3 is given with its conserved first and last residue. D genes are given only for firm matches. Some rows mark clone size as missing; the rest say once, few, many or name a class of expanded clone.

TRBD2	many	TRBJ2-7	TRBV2	CASSDRVAGAGEQYF	TGTGCCAGCAGTGACAGGGTGGCGGGAGCCGGCGAGCAGTACTTC
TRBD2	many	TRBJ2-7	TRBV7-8	CASSLEGTSGNEQYF	TGTGCCAGCAGCTTAGAGGGGACTAGCGGGAACGAGCAGTACTTC
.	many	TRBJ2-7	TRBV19	CATQGGIGEQYF	TGTGCCACCCAGGGGGGGATCGGCGAGCAGTACTTC
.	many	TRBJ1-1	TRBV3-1	CASSQGRYGTEAFF	TGTGCCAGCAGCCAAGGAAGATATGGGACTGAAGCTTTCTTT
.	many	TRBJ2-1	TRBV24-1	CATSDAPGGTRNEQFF	TGTGCCACCAGTGATGCCCCGGGGGGCACCCGCAATGAGCAGTTCTTC
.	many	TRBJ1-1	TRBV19	CASSMGVYTEAFF	TGTGCCAGTAGTATGGGGGTGTACACTGAAGCTTTCTTT
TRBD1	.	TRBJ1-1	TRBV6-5	CASSSQDRRDTEAFF	TGTGCCAGCAGTTCCCAGGACAGGAGAGACACTGAAGCTTTCTTT
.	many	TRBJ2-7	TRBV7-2	CASSLVGARQYF	TGTGCCAGCAGCTTAGTAGGGGCCCGGCAGTACTTC
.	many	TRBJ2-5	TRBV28	CASKAGLQETQYF	TGTGCCAGCAAGGCGGGACTCCAAGAGACCCAGTACTTC
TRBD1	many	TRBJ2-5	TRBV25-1	CASSGTGFQETQYF	TGTGCCAGCAGTGGGACAGGGTTCCAAGAGACCCAGTACTTC
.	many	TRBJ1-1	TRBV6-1	CASCGQVRVPEAFF	TGTGCCAGCTGTGGTCAAGTTAGGGTGCCTGAAGCTTTCTTT
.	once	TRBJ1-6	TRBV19	CATTLRAGGSPLHF	TGTGCCACCACACTGCGGGCTGGTGGTTCACCCCTCCACTTT
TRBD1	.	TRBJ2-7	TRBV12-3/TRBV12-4	CASYRTGGLEQYF	TGTGCCAGCTACCGGACAGGCGGCCTCGAGCAGTACTTC
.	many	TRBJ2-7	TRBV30	CAWSVARQYEQYF	TGTGCCTGGAGTGTAGCCCGACAGTACGAGCAGTACTTC
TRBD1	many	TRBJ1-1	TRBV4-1	CASSPQGGNTEAFF	TGCGCCAGCAGCCCACAGGGGGGTAACACTGAAGCTTTCTTT
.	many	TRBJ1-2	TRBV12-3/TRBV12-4	CASGRYGGDYGYTF	TGTGCCAGCGGAAGATACGGGGGCGACTATGGCTACACCTTC
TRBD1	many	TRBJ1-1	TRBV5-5	CASIQGGSTEAFF	TGTGCCAGCATACAGGGGGGGAGCACTGAAGCTTTCTTT
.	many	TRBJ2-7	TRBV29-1	CSVGPGTPYEQYF	TGCAGCGTGGGGCCCGGGACCCCTTACGAGCAGTACTTC
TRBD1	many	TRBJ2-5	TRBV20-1	CSARDLRGQETQYF	TGCAGTGCTAGAGATCTTCGGGGACAGGAGACCCAGTACTTC
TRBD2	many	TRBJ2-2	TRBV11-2	CASSFFISGRETGELFF	TGTGCCAGCAGCTTTTTTATTAGCGGGAGGGAGACCGGGGAGCTGTTTTTT
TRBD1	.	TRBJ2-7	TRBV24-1	CATSETGTGVYEQYF	TGTGCCACCAGTGAGACCGGGACAGGGGTTTACGAGCAGTACTTC
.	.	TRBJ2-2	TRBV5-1	CASSLVSGYTGELFF	TGCGCCAGCAGCTTGGTTTCAGGGTACACCGGGGAGCTGTTTTTT
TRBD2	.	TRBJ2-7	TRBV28	CASSYKREVYEQYF	TGTGCCAGCAGTTACAAGCGGGAGGTCTACGAGCAGTACTTC
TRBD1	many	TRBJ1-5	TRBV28	CASSPDRGEGNQPQHF	TGTGCCAGCAGTCCGGACAGGGGCGAGGGCAATCAGCCCCAGCATTTT
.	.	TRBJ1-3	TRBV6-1	CASSGHTASSGNTIYF	TGTGCCAGCAGTGGACACACAGCGAGCTCTGGAAACACCATATATTTT
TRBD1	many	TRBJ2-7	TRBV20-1	CSATADRREQYF	TGCAGTGCTACCGCGGACAGGCGGGAGCAGTACTTC
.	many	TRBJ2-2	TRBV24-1	CATSDLQQAGELFF	TGTGCCACCAGTGATTTGCAGCAGGCCGGGGAGCTGTTTTTT
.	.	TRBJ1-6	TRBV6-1	CAAGLNSPLHF	TGTGCCGCCGGACTTAATTCACCCCTCCACTTT
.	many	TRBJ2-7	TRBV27	CASSHRPTQGLLYEQYF	TGTGCCAGCAGCCACCGCCCCACACAGGGACTACTATACGAGCAGTACTTC
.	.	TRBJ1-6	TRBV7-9	CASSPPATGRPNSPLHF	TGTGCCAGCAGCCCCCCCGCGACAGGTAGACCAAATTCACCCCTCCACTTT
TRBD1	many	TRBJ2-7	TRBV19	CASSFDGQGVYEQYF	TGTGCCAGTAGTTTCGACGGACAGGGTGTCTACGAGCAGTACTTC